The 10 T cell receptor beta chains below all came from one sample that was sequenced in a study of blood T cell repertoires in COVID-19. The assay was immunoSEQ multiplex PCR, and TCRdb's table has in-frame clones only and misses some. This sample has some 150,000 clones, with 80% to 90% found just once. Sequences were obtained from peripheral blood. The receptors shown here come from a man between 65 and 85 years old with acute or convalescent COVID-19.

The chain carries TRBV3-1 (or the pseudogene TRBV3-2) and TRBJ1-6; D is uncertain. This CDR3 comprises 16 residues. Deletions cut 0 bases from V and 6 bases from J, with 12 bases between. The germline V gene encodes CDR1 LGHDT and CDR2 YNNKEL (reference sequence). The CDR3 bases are TGTGCCAGCAGCCAAGAGGGCAGCCCAGTTAATTCACCCCTCCACTTT. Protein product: CASSQEGSPVNSPLHF.

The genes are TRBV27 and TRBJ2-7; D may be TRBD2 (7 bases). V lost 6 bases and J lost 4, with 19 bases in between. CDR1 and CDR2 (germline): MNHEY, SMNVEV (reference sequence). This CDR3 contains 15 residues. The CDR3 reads CASSQGRGAGYEQYF. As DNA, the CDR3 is TGTGCCAGCAGCCAGGGGAGGGGGGCTGGTTACGAGCAGTACTTC.

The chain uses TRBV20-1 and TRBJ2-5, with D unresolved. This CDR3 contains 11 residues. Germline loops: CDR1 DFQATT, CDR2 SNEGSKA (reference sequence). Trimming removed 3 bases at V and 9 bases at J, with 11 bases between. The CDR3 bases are TGCAGTGCTAGTCATAGTCTTTCCCAGTACTTC. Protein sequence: CSASHSLSQYF.

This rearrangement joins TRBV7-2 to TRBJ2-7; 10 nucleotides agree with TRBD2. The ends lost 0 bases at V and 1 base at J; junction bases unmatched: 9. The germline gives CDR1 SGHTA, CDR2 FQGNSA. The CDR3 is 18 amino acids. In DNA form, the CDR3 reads TGTGCCAGCAGCTTAGCGGCTAGCGGGAGTAGCGCTTCCTACGAGCAGTACTTC. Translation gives CASSLAASGSSASYEQYF.

The CDR3 is CASSKQGYGEQYF. CDR3 nucleotide sequence: TGTGCCAGTAGTAAGCAGGGGTATGGCGAGCAGTACTTC. The J gene is TRBJ2-7, the V gene TRBV19; D may be TRBD1 (6 bases). Germline CDR1 is LNHDA and CDR2 is SQIVND (reference sequence). Between the trimmed V and J ends, which lost 4 bases and 6 bases, there was a span of 13 bases. The CDR3 extends over 13 amino acids.

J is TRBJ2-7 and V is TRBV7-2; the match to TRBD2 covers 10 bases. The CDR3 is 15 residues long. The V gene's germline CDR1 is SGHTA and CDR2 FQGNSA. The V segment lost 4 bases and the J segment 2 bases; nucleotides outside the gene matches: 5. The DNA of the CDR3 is TGTGCCAGCAGCTATCTAGCGGGGGTAACCTACGAGCAGTACTTC. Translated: CASSYLAGVTYEQYF.

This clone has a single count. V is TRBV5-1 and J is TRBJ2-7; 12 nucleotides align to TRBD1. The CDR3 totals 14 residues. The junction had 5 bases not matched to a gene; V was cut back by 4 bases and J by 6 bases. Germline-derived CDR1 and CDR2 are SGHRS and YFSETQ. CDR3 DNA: TGCGCCAGCAGCGGCGGGACAGGGGGCGGCGAGCAGTACTTC. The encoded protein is CASSGGTGGGEQYF.

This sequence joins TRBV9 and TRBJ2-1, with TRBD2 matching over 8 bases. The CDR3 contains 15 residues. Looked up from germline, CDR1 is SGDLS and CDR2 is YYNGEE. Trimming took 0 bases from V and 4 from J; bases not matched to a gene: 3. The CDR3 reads CASSVAGGDYNEQFF. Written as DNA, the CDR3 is TGTGCCAGCAGCGTAGCGGGAGGGGATTACAATGAGCAGTTCTTC.

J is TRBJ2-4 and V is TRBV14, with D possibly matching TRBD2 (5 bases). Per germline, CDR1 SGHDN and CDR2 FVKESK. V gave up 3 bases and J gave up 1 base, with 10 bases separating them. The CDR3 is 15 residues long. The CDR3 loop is CASSHLERAKNIQYF. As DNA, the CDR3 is TGTGCCAGCAGCCATCTTGAGCGGGCCAAAAACATTCAGTACTTC.

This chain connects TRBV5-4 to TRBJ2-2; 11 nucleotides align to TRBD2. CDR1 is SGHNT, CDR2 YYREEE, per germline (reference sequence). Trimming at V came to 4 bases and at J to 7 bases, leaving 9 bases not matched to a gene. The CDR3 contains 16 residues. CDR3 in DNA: TGTGCCAGCAGCACCAAGACTAGCGGGAATGTCGGGGAGCTGTTTTTT. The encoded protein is CASSTKTSGNVGELFF.